This T cell receptor (beta chain) stems from a study of OX40 agonist ivuxolimab in advanced cancers. At the level of the study: With a range of roughly 20 to 80, age averaged approximately 60 years, and approximately 83% were male. Findings of the study overall: Within 6 weeks, CD4+ and CD8+ blood T cells expanded clonally at 0.1 to 3.0 mg/kg.

Peripheral blood came from all dose cohorts at three timepoints. TCRdb keeps only in-frame clones here, not all; method: immunoSEQ multiplex PCR. Of about 68,000 clones in the sample, around four fifths were seen once. A remark on this clone: Its antigen is unknown.

Germline loops: CDR1 MDHEN, CDR2 SYDVKM. Deletions cut 6 bases from V and 4 bases from J, with 15 bases between. This CDR3 is built from 14 residues. The J gene is TRBJ1-2, the V gene TRBV28, with no clear D. The sequence was collected from an adult with an advanced solid tumor such as melanoma, head and neck, liver or kidney cancer. This specimen was CD4+ or CD8+ T cells sorted from blood, taken in a trial of the OX40 agonist ivuxolimab. The CDR3 reads CASSSLQLPYGYTF. The DNA of the CDR3 is TGTGCCAGCAGCTCACTACAGCTACCCTATGGCTACACCTTC.